The 22 T cell receptor beta chains presented below share a single source sample, sequenced in a study of T cell repertoires in cytomegalovirus infection. TCRdb re-derived calls from the reads in MiXCR, one entry per CDR3 protein. The repertoire holds about 920,000 distinct CDR3 sequences, with 25% to 40% as singletons. These receptors lack a known antigen. The sequences come from cultured CD8+ T cells from PBMCs, collected from culture after CMV antigen stimulation. The source of these receptors is a human donor in good health (CMV status not recorded). Some clones in this sample may be carry-over from other donors' samples.

The chain carries TRBV20-1 and TRBJ1-5, with D perhaps matching TRBD1 (5 bases). Germline CDR1 DFQATT, CDR2 SNEGSKA (reference sequence). Trimming cost V 1 base and J 6 bases, with 16 bases left between them. This CDR3 is built from 15 residues. CDR3 DNA sequence: TGCAGTGCTAGAGTGGGCCGCAGGGATCGTCAGCCCCAGCATTTT. It is translated as CSARVGRRDRQPQHF.

This clonotype has just a few counts. The chain uses TRBV4-2 and TRBJ2-1; D remains unclear. This CDR3 has 15 residues. Trimming left V 2 bases short and J 5 bases short, with 13 bases between. In germline, CDR1 is LGHNA, CDR2 YNFKEQ. As DNA, the CDR3 is TGTGCCAGCAGCCAAAATGATTTGCCCGACAATGAGCAGTTCTTC. It encodes CASSQNDLPDNEQFF.

J is TRBJ1-3 and V is TRBV5-4, with unresolved D. Trimming removed 0 bases from V and 4 bases from J, with 11 bases in between. This CDR3 contains 15 residues. CDR1 SGHNT and CDR2 YYREEE come from the germline V gene (reference sequence). In nucleotides, the CDR3 is TGTGCCAGCAGCTTGGTTTCGGGGTTGGGAAACACCATATATTTT. Its translation: CASSLVSGLGNTIYF.

The J gene is TRBJ1-1, the V gene TRBV5-6; D perhaps matches TRBD1 (6 bases). Germline V CDR1 and CDR2: SGHDT, YYEEEE. The CDR3 has 18 amino acids. Trimming removed 0 bases at V and 4 bases at J, with 22 bases between. The CDR3 DNA follows: TGTGCCAGCAGCTTGGGTCCTCCTTACCAGGGGAAGAGCACTGAAGCTTTCTTT. Its protein product is CASSLGPPYQGKSTEAFF.

The V call is TRBV9, the J call TRBJ1-5; tentatively, D is TRBD1 (5 bases). This CDR3 comprises 13 residues. V lost 3 bases and J lost 7, with 11 bases in between. Germline V gene lookup returns CDR1 SGDLS and CDR2 YYNGEE. This CDR3 is CASSAYQGQPQHF. DNA of the CDR3: TGTGCCAGCAGCGCCTACCAGGGCCAGCCCCAGCATTTT.

This clonotype was seen once. The chain joins TRBV12-3 or TRBV12-4 to TRBJ2-7; D unclear. V was pared by 3 bases and J by 0 bases, with 9 bases between. The CDR3 consists of 14 residues. The CDR3 region is CASSFDTFSYEQYF. The CDR3 DNA sequence: TGTGCCAGCAGTTTCGACACCTTCTCCTACGAGCAGTACTTC.

V is TRBV5-6 and J is TRBJ1-1, with D unclear. The germline V gene encodes CDR1 SGHDT and CDR2 YYEEEE. The germline V and J ends were trimmed by 3 bases and 7 bases, with 10 bases remaining between them. The CDR3 is 12 residues long. DNA of the CDR3: TGTGCCAGCAGCTCCCAACTATATGAAGCTTTCTTT. It yields the protein CASSSQLYEAFF.

As regards this clonotype: The CDR3 carries no conserved terminal phenylalanine or tryptophan, so it likely arises from a read error. The chain joins TRBV5-8 to TRBJ1-1; possibly TRBD1 for D (5 bases). V was trimmed by 6 bases and J by 6 bases, leaving 9 bases between them. This CDR3 has 11 amino acids. Per germline, CDR1 SGHTS and CDR2 YDEGEE. The CDR3 here is CASTRGAEAFL. Written as DNA, the CDR3 is TGTGCCAGCACCCGGGGGGCTGAAGCTTTCCTT.

This clonotype was seen ten or more times. The rearrangement links TRBV7-6 to TRBJ2-1; 13 nucleotides align to TRBD2. The CDR3 covers 19 residues. The V gene's germline CDR1 is SGHVS and CDR2 FNYEAQ. V shed 1 base, J shed 0 bases, and the junction held 6 bases outside the gene matches. The CDR3 loop is CASSLGWGLAGSSYNEQFF. As DNA, the CDR3 is TGTGCCAGCAGCTTAGGTTGGGGACTAGCGGGAAGCTCCTACAATGAGCAGTTCTTC.

This clonotype was seen ten or more times. This chain joins TRBV7-2 and TRBJ1-2; D gene unclear. Germline CDR1 is SGHTA and CDR2 is FQGNSA. This CDR3 is built from 13 residues. CDR3 protein: CASYPPRRYGYTF. CDR3 sequence (DNA): TGTGCTTCCTACCCCCCCCGTCGGTATGGCTACACCTTC.

This clonotype was observed many times. The junction differs from germline at one of its ends, possibly a read error. The gene calls are TRBV12-3 or TRBV12-4 and TRBJ2-3; maybe TRBD2 (7 bases). CDR3 length: 12 amino acids. As DNA, the CDR3 is TGTGCCAGCAGCTTAGGGGGGGTAACGCAGTATTTT. Protein sequence: CASSLGGVTQYF.

The chain employs TRBV5-5 and TRBJ1-4; 7 bases align to TRBD1. After removal of 4 bases from V and 3 bases from J, the junction contained 6 bases not matched to a gene. Germline values: CDR1 SGHKS, CDR2 YYEKEE (reference sequence). The CDR3 length is 15 residues. The CDR3 nucleotides are TGTGCCAGCAGCCTGGAGGGGGCTTCTAATGAAAAACTGTTTTTT. The encoded protein is CASSLEGASNEKLFF.

V and J are TRBV24-1 and TRBJ2-3; D is ambiguous. V was clipped by 5 bases and J by 4 bases, with 12 bases between them. Germline V gene data show CDR1 as KGHDR and CDR2 as SFDVKD. CDR3 length equals 14 residues. Here the CDR3 reads CATSGPSTADTQYF. For the CDR3, the DNA is TGTGCCACCAGTGGTCCCTCTACGGCAGATACGCAGTATTTT.

The V gene is TRBV19, the J gene TRBJ1-5; D is ambiguous. Trimming took off 9 bases at V and 3 bases at J, with 12 bases between the two ends. CDR1 and CDR2 from the germline V gene are LNHDA and SQIVND (reference sequence). This CDR3 comprises 13 residues. As DNA, the CDR3 is TGTGCCAGCTCCCAGGCCTTCAATCAGCCCCAGCATTTT. This gives the protein CASSQAFNQPQHF.

The count of this clonotype is one. The V gene is TRBV20-1, the J gene TRBJ2-5; TRBD2 might be the D (5 bases). The germline V gene encodes CDR1 DFQATT and CDR2 SNEGSKA (reference sequence). This CDR3 has 12 residues. V lost 3 bases to trimming and J lost 4 bases, with 9 bases between them. CDR3 DNA: TGCAGTGCTAGTCTAGCCCCAGAGACCCAGTACTTC. This sequence encodes CSASLAPETQYF.

This clonotype was observed a few times. V gene TRBV15 combines with J gene TRBJ1-4; weak D call: TRBD1 (5 bases). The CDR3 sequence is 15 residues long. The germline V and J ends were trimmed by 3 bases and 4 bases, with 12 bases remaining between them. Germline lookup yields CDR1 LNHNV and CDR2 YYDKDF (reference sequence). CDR3 sequence: CATSRVRGFNEKLFF. The CDR3 bases are TGTGCCACCAGCAGGGTCCGGGGGTTTAATGAAAAACTGTTTTTT.

This clonotype has more than one count but fewer than ten. The V gene is TRBV4-2, the J gene TRBJ1-1; D is perhaps TRBD1 (5 bases). The germline V gene encodes CDR1 LGHNA and CDR2 YNFKEQ. The CDR3 sequence is 14 residues long. Trimming cost V 5 bases and J 1 base, with 11 bases left between them. CDR3 region: CASSTLGANTEAFF. As DNA, the CDR3 is TGTGCCAGCAGCACCCTAGGGGCGAACACTGAAGCTTTCTTT.

This clonotype was seen more than once but under ten times. V and J are TRBV6-2 or TRBV6-3 and TRBJ1-2; unclear D gene. Trimming shortened V by 6 bases and J by 8 bases, and 16 bases separated the two germline ends. CDR1 and CDR2 (germline): MNHEY, SVGEGT. The CDR3 totals 13 residues. CDR3 nucleotides: TGTGCCAGCAGCCCCGGTGGTCCAGGCGGCTACACCTTC. Its protein product is CASSPGGPGGYTF.

The chain recombines TRBV5-1 with TRBJ2-5; TRBD1 is a possible D gene (6 bases). The V end was cut by 4 bases, the J end by 0 bases, with 19 bases between. Germline assignment: CDR1 SGHRS and CDR2 YFSETQ. This CDR3 comprises 17 residues. CDR3 in amino acids: CASSTRTRDTYQETQYF. Here the CDR3 DNA reads TGCGCCAGCAGCACCCGGACTCGGGACACGTACCAAGAGACCCAGTACTTC. Looking up the rest from reference TRBV5-1 and TRBJ2-5 gives the full variable domain: KAGVTQTPRYLIKTRGQQVTLSCSPISGHRSVSWYQQTPGQGLQFLFEYFSETQRNKGNFPGRFSGRQFSNSRSEMNVSTLELGDSALYLCASSTRTRDTYQETQYFGPGTRLLVL.

The V call is TRBV19, the J call TRBJ2-1; no clear D gene. Trimming removed 0 bases from V and 1 base from J, with 13 bases in between. Germline-derived CDR1 and CDR2 are LNHDA and SQIVND (reference sequence). This CDR3 spans 17 amino acids. The CDR3 nucleotides read TGTGCCAGTAGTATAGATGTAATAAGGGCGTCCTACAATGAGCAGTTCTTC. It specifies CASSIDVIRASYNEQFF.

This clonotype was recorded a few times. The chain is built from TRBV6-2 or TRBV6-3 and TRBJ2-1; tentatively, D is TRBD1 or TRBD2 (5 bases each). V was shortened by 7 bases and J by 8 bases, with 21 bases between the two germline ends. Germline assignment: CDR1 MNHEY and CDR2 SVGEGT. The CDR3 runs to 15 residues. In DNA form, the CDR3 reads TGTGCCAGCAATTCTAATCGGGACCTATCGGATGAGCAGTTCTTC. It specifies CASNSNRDLSDEQFF.

This chain uses TRBV3-1 with TRBJ2-3; 11 bases align to TRBD2. CDR1 and CDR2 (germline): LGHDT, YNNKEL (reference sequence). The CDR3 runs to 15 residues. J was trimmed by 3 bases and V by 5 bases; bases with no gene match: 4. DNA for the CDR3: TGTGCCAGCAGCGCAAGGACTAGCGGGACAGATACGCAGTATTTT. Residues: CASSARTSGTDTQYF.